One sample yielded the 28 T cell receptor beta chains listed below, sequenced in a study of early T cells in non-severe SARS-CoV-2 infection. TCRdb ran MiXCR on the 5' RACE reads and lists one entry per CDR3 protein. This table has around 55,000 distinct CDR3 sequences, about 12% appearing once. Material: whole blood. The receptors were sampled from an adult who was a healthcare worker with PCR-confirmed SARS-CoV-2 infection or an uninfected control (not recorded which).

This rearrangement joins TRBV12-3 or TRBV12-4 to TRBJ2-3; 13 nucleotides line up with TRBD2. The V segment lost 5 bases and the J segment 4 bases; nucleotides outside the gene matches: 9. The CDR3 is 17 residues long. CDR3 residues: CASSPQRTSGGADTQYF. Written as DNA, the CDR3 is TGTGCCAGCAGTCCTCAACGGACTAGCGGGGGAGCAGATACGCAGTATTTT.

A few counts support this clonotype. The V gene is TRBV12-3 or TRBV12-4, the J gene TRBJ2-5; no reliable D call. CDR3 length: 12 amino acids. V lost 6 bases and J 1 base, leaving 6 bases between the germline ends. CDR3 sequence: CASRETQETQYF. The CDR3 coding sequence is TGTGCCAGCAGGGAGACCCAAGAGACCCAGTACTTC.

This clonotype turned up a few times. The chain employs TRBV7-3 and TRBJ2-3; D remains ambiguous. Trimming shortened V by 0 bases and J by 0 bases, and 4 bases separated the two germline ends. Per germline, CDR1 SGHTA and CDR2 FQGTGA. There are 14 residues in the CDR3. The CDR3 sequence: CASSLTGSTDTQYF. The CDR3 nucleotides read TGTGCCAGCAGCTTAACAGGTAGCACAGATACGCAGTATTTT. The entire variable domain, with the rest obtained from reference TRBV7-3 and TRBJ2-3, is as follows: GAGVSQTPSNKVTEKGKYVELRCDPISGHTALYWYRQSLGQGPEFLIYFQGTGAADDSGLPNDRFFAVRPEGSVSTLKIQRTERGDSAVYLCASSLTGSTDTQYFGPGTRLTVL.

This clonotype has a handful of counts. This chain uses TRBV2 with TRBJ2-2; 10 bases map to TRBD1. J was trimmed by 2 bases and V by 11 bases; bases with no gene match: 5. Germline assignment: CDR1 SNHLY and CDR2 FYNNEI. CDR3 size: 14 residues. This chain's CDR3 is CAGTGELNTGELFF. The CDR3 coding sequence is TGTGCCGGGACAGGGGAGTTAAACACCGGGGAGCTGTTTTTT.

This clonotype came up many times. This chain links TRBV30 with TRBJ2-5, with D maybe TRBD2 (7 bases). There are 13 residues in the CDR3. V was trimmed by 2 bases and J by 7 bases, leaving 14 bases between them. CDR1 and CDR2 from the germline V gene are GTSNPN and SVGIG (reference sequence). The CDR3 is CAWSSGGQGTQYF. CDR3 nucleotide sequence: TGTGCCTGGAGTTCGGGGGGCCAGGGGACCCAGTACTTC.

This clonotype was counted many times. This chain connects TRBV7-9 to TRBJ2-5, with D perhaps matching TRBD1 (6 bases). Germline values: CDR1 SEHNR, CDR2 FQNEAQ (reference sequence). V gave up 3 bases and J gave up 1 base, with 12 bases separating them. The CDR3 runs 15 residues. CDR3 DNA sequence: TGTGCCAGCAGCTTGGGGGCCACCATCCAAGAGACCCAGTACTTC. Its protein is CASSLGATIQETQYF.

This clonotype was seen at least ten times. CDR3 region: CASSPLAGTDTQYF. DNA of the CDR3: TGCGCCAGCAGCCCACTAGCGGGCACAGATACGCAGTATTTT. The rearrangement joins TRBV10-2 to TRBJ2-3; 8 positions agree with TRBD2. The ends lost 6 bases at V and 1 base at J; junction bases unmatched: 3. The CDR3 is 14 residues long. The germline V gene encodes CDR1 WSHSY and CDR2 SAAADI.

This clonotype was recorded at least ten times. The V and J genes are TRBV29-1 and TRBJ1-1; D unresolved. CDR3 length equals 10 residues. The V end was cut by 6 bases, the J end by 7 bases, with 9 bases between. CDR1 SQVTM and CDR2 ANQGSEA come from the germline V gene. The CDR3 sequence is CSVSTVEAFF. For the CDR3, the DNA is TGCAGCGTCAGTACAGTTGAAGCTTTCTTT. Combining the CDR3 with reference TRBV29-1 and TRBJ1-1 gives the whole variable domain SAVISQKPSRDICQRGTSLTIQCQVDSQVTMMFWYRQQPGQSLTLIATANQGSEATYESGFVIDKFPISRPNLTFSTLTVSNMSPEDSSIYLCSVSTVEAFFGQGTRLTVV.

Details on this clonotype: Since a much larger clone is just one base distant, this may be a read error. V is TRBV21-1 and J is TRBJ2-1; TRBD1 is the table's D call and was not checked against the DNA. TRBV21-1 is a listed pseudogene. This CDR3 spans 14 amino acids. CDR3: CASSPRDRYNEQFF. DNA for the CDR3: TGTGCCAGCAGCCCCCGGGACAGATACAATGAGCAGTTCTTC.

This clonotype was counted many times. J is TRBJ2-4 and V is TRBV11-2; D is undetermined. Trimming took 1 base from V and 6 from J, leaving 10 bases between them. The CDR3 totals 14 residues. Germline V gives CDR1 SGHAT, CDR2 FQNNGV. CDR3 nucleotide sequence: TGTGCCAGCAGCTTAGCGGGTCCTTCAAACATTCAGTACTTC. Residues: CASSLAGPSNIQYF. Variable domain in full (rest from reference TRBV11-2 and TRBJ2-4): EAGVAQSPRYKIIEKRQSVAFWCNPISGHATLYWYQQILGQGPKLLIQFQNNGVVDDSQLPKDRFSAERLKGVDSTLKIQPAKLEDSAVYLCASSLAGPSNIQYFGAGTRLSVL.

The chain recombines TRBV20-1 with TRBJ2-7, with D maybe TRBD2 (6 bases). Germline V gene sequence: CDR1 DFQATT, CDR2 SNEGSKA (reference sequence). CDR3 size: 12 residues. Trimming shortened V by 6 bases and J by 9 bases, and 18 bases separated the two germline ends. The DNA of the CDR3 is TGCAGTGCGGGACTTTCGGCTCTAGGGCAGTACTTC. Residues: CSAGLSALGQYF.

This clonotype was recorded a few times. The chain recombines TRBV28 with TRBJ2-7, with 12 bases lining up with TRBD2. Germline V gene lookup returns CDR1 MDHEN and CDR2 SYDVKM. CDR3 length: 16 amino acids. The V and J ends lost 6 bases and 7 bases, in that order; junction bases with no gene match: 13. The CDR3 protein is CASSSPSSGGAGEQYF. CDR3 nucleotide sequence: TGTGCCAGCAGCTCGCCATCTAGCGGGGGGGCAGGGGAGCAGTACTTC.

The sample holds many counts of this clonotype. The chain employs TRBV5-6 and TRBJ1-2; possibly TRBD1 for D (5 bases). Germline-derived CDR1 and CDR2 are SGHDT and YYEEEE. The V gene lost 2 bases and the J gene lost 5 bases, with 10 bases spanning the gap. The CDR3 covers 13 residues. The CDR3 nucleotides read TGTGCCAGCAGCTTCTATGGGGCTTATGGCTACACCTTC. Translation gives CASSFYGAYGYTF.

The DNA of the CDR3 is TGTGCCAGCAGCTTAGGGTTTGGAAACACCATATATTTT. Amino acids: CASSLGFGNTIYF. The rearrangement joins TRBV7-9 to TRBJ1-3; D is uncertain. The germline V and J ends were trimmed by 1 base and 3 bases, with 4 bases remaining between them. The germline gives CDR1 SEHNR, CDR2 FQNEAQ (reference sequence). This CDR3 region has 13 residues.

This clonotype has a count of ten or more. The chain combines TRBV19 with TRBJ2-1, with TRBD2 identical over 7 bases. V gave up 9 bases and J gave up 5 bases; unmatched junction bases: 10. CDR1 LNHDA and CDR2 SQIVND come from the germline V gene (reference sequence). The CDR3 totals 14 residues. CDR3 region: CASNRIGGDNEQFF. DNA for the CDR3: TGTGCCAGCAATCGTATTGGGGGGGACAATGAGCAGTTCTTC.

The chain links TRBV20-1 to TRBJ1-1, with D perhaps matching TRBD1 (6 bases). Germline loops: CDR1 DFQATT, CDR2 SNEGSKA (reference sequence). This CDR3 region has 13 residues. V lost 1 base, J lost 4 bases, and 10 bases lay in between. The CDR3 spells CSARAGARTEAFF. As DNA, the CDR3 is TGCAGTGCTAGAGCGGGGGCGCGCACTGAAGCTTTCTTT.

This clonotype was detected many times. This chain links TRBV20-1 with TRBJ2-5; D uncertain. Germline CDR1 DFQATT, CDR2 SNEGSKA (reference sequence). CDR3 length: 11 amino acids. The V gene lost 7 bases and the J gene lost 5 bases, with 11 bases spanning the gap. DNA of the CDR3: TGCAGTGTTGAGGCTGGGGAGACCCAGTACTTC. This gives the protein CSVEAGETQYF.

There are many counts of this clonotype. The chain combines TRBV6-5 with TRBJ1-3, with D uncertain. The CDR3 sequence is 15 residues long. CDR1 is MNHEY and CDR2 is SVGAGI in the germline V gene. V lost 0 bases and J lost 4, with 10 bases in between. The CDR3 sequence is CASSYSIQLGNTIYF. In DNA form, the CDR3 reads TGTGCCAGCAGTTACTCGATACAGCTAGGAAACACCATATATTTT.

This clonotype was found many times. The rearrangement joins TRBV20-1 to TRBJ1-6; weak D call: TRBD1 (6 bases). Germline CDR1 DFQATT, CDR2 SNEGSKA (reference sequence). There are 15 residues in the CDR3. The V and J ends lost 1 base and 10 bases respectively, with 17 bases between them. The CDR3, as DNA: TGCAGTGCTAGAGGCGCCGGGGGCCCGGGATCACCCCTCCACTTT. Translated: CSARGAGGPGSPLHF.

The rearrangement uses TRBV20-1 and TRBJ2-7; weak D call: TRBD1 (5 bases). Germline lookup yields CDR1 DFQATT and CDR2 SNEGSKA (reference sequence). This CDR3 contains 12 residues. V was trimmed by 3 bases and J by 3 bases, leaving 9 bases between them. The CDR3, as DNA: TGCAGTGCTAGGACAGAGAGCTACGAGCAGTACTTC. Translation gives CSARTESYEQYF.

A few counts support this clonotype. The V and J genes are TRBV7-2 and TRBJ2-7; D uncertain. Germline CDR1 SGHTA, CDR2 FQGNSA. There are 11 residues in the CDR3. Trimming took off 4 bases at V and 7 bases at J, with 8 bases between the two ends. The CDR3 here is CASSSGREQYF. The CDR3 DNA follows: TGTGCCAGCAGCTCCGGACGGGAGCAGTACTTC.

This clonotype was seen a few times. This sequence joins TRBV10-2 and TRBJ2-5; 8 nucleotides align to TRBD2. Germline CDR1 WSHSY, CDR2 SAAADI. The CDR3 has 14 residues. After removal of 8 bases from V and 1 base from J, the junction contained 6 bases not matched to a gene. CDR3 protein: CASARTSSQETQYF. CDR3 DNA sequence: TGCGCCAGCGCCAGGACTAGCTCCCAAGAGACCCAGTACTTC.

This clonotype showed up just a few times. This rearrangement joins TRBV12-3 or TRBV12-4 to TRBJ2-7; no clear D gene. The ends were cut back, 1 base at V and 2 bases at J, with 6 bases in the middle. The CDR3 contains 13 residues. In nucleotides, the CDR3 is TGTGCCAGCAGTTTAGGAAATCCCTACGAGCAGTACTTC. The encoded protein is CASSLGNPYEQYF.

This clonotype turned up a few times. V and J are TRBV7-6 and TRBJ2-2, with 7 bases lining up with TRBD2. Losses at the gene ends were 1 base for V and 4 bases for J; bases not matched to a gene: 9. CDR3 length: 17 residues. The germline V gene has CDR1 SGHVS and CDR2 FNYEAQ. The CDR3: CASSLGPAGSGTGELFF. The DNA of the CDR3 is TGTGCCAGCAGCTTAGGCCCAGCGGGGTCGGGCACCGGGGAGCTGTTTTTT.

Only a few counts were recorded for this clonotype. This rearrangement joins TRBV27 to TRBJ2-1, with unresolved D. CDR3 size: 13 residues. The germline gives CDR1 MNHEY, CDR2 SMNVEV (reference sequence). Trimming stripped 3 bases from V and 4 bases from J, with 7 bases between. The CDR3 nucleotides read TGTGCCAGCAGTTTTTCTGTTTACAATGAGCAGTTCTTC. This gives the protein CASSFSVYNEQFF.

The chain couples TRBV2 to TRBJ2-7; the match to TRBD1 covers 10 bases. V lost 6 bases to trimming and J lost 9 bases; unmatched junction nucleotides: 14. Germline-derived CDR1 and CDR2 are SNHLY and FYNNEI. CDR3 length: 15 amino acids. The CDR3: CASRGAGQGSDVQYF. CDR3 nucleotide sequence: TGTGCCAGCAGGGGGGCGGGACAGGGGTCCGACGTGCAGTACTTC.

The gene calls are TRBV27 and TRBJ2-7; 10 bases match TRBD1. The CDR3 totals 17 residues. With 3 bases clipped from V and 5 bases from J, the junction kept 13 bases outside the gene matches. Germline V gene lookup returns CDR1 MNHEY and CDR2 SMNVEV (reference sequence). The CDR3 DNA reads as TGTGCCAGCAGTTTGCTGCTTGGGGGACAGGGGCGAGACGAGCAGTACTTC. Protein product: CASSLLLGGQGRDEQYF.

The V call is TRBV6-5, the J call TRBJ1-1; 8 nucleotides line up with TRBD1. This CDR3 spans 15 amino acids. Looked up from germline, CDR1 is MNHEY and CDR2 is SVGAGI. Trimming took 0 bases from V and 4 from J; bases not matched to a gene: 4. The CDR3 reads CASSYSRQGFTEAFF. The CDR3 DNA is TGTGCCAGCAGTTACTCGCGACAGGGGTTCACTGAAGCTTTCTTT.